Below are 32 T cell receptor beta chains sequenced from a single sample in a study of persistence of HIV-infected CD4 T cells. These receptors have no identified antigens. Cells were stimulated with overlapping HIV-1 Gag 15-mer peptides. CD40L/CD69 double-negative CD45RO-high memory CD4+ T cells were collected. Sequencing used immunoSEQ version 4 in survey mode. Method: immunoSEQ multiplex PCR; TCRdb's copy keeps in-frame clones and lacks some. This table has about 64,000 clones, about four fifths appearing once. Sequencing used CD4+ T cells sorted from PBMCs after approximately 19-hour stimulation, obtained from a patient who received antiretroviral therapy. All receptors derive from an adult man with HIV who was CMV-seropositive.

The CDR3 here is CATSMGVGGGYTF. CDR3 nucleotides: TGTGCCACCAGTATGGGAGTAGGCGGTGGCTACACCTTC. The rearrangement uses TRBV24-1 and TRBJ1-2, with D unclear. The ends were cut back, 6 bases at V and 7 bases at J, with 14 bases in the middle. CDR3 length equals 13 residues. Germline CDR1 and CDR2: KGHDR and SFDVKD.

This clone was seen more than once but under ten times. This chain uses TRBV10-3 with TRBJ1-5; no firm D call. Trimming cost V 3 bases and J 9 bases, with 12 bases left between them. Germline-derived CDR1 and CDR2 are ENHRY and SYGVKD. CDR3 length: 13 amino acids. The CDR3: CAISEGSRMPQHF. The CDR3 coding sequence is TGTGCCATCAGTGAAGGGTCCCGGATGCCCCAGCATTTT.

The gene calls are TRBV4-2 and TRBJ2-3, with TRBD2 matching 13 bases. CDR3 size: 21 residues. Germline CDR1 LGHNA, CDR2 YNFKEQ. Losses at the gene ends were 1 base for V and 0 bases for J; bases not matched to a gene: 13. Written as DNA, the CDR3 is TGTGCCAGCAGCCAAGTCCAGGCGGGACTAGCGGGGTCTCCTAGCACAGATACGCAGTATTTT. Amino acids: CASSQVQAGLAGSPSTDTQYF.

The chain combines TRBV2 with TRBJ2-7; D could derive from TRBD1 or TRBD2 (6 bases each). The CDR3 is 15 amino acids. The V end was cut by 6 bases, the J end by 2 bases, with 17 bases between. Germline V lookup: CDR1 SNHLY, CDR2 FYNNEI. In DNA, the CDR3 is TGTGCCAGCAGCCCTAGGGGGGCCGAGACCTACGAGCAGTACTTC. Its protein is CASSPRGAETYEQYF.

The chain employs TRBV7-8 and TRBJ1-5; TRBD1 aligns across 8 bases. V lost 1 base, J lost 1 base, and 12 bases stayed unmatched. Per the germline V gene, CDR1 is SGHVS and CDR2 is FQNEAQ. CDR3 length equals 19 residues. The CDR3: CASSLEQRTGIGSNQPQHF. CDR3 nucleotides: TGTGCCAGCAGCTTAGAACAACGGACAGGGATTGGGAGCAATCAGCCCCAGCATTTT.

The chain carries TRBV7-2 and TRBJ2-6, with D unclear. Between the trimmed V and J ends, which lost 1 base and 0 bases, there was a span of 7 bases. From germline, CDR1 is SGHTA and CDR2 FQGNSA. This CDR3 spans 16 amino acids. CDR3 loop: CASSLGSASGANVLTF. CDR3 DNA: TGTGCCAGCAGCTTAGGGAGTGCCTCTGGGGCCAACGTCCTGACTTTC. Combining the CDR3 with reference TRBV7-2 and TRBJ2-6 gives the whole variable domain GAGVSQSPSNKVTEKGKDVELRCDPISGHTALYWYRQSLGQGLEFLIYFQGNSAPDKSGLPSDRFSAERTGGSVSTLTIQRTQQEDSAVYLCASSLGSASGANVLTFGAGSRLTVL.

V gene TRBV25-1 combines with J gene TRBJ2-1; D uncertain. Trimming left V 3 bases short and J 1 base short, with 10 bases between. This CDR3 has 15 residues. Germline CDR1 MGHDK, CDR2 SYGVNS. The CDR3 DNA sequence: TGTGCCAGCAGTGATCGGTATCCTTCCTACAATGAGCAGTTCTTC. This gives the protein CASSDRYPSYNEQFF.

V usage is TRBV19 and J usage is TRBJ1-5, with D unresolved. Trimming took 4 bases from V and 4 from J, leaving 8 bases between them. Per the germline V gene, CDR1 is LNHDA and CDR2 is SQIVND (reference sequence). This CDR3 is built from 13 residues. CDR3 coding DNA: TGTGCCAGTAGTAAGCGGGGAAATCAGCCCCAGCATTTT. Protein sequence: CASSKRGNQPQHF. Complete variable domain (other parts from reference TRBV19 and TRBJ1-5): DGGITQSPKYLFRKEGQNVTLSCEQNLNHDAMYWYRQDPGQGLRLIYYSQIVNDFQKGDIAEGYSVSREKKESFPLTVTSAQKNPTAFYLCASSKRGNQPQHFGDGTRLSIL.

This chain uses TRBV5-1 with TRBJ2-1; D is perhaps TRBD1 (6 bases). V was shortened by 3 bases and J by 5 bases, with 12 bases between the two germline ends. CDR3 length equals 14 residues. Germline V lookup: CDR1 SGHRS, CDR2 YFSETQ. For the CDR3, the DNA is TGCGCCAGCAGCTATTACCGGGACAACAATGAGCAGTTCTTC. Residues: CASSYYRDNNEQFF.

This chain uses TRBV15 with TRBJ1-4; tentative D call: TRBD1 (6 bases). The ends were cut back, 1 base at V and 7 bases at J, with 13 bases in the middle. The CDR3 is made up of 15 amino acids. The germline V gene encodes CDR1 LNHNV and CDR2 YYDKDF (reference sequence). The CDR3, as DNA: TGTGCCACCAGCAGAGTCCTAGGGGGTGGTGAAAAACTGTTTTTT. This codes for CATSRVLGGGEKLFF.

This clone occurred a few times. This rearrangement joins TRBV28 to TRBJ1-5; no definite D call. CDR1 and CDR2 (germline): MDHEN, SYDVKM. Trimming removed 6 bases at V and 2 bases at J, with 11 bases between. The CDR3 is 14 residues long. The CDR3 sequence: CASSQVVGNQPQHF. The CDR3 DNA reads TGTGCCAGCAGCCAGGTGGTGGGCAATCAGCCCCAGCATTTT.

This clone showed up just a few times. V and J are TRBV10-3 and TRBJ1-5; D unclear. Germline CDR1 ENHRY, CDR2 SYGVKD. The CDR3 consists of 13 residues. With 3 bases removed from V and 6 bases from J, the gap between germline ends came to 9 bases. The CDR3: CAISDRYGQPQHF. The CDR3 bases are TGTGCCATCAGTGATAGGTACGGTCAGCCCCAGCATTTT.

In its sample, this clone ranks as medium-sized (0.01 to 0.1%). The J gene is TRBJ1-1, the V gene TRBV2; TRBD1 matches 7 bases. This CDR3 contains 13 residues. The V and J ends lost 3 bases and 11 bases, in that order; junction bases with no gene match: 9. In germline, CDR1 is SNHLY, CDR2 FYNNEI. The CDR3 sequence is CASSETGLGGAFF. In DNA, the CDR3 is TGTGCCAGCAGTGAGACAGGGCTGGGTGGGGCTTTCTTT.

In its sample, this clone was seen a few times. The chain uses TRBV7-8 and TRBJ1-1; possibly TRBD1 for D (5 bases). CDR1 is SGHVS, CDR2 FQNEAQ, per germline. This CDR3 region has 13 residues. Trimming cost V 5 bases and J 4 bases, with 11 bases left between them. In DNA form, the CDR3 reads TGTGCCAGCAGCGCGCAGGGTATCACTGAAGCTTTCTTT. Amino acid sequence: CASSAQGITEAFF.

The chain combines TRBV19 with TRBJ1-5; D might be TRBD1 (5 bases). CDR1 and CDR2 (germline): LNHDA, SQIVND (reference sequence). The CDR3 runs 16 residues. The ends were cut back, 6 bases at V and 0 bases at J, with 15 bases in the middle. The CDR3 nucleotides are TGTGCCAGTAGGGATGGGGCAGAGTATAGCAATCAGCCCCAGCATTTT. Its protein product is CASRDGAEYSNQPQHF. The full variable domain, with the rest looked up from reference TRBV19 and TRBJ1-5, is DGGITQSPKYLFRKEGQNVTLSCEQNLNHDAMYWYRQDPGQGLRLIYYSQIVNDFQKGDIAEGYSVSREKKESFPLTVTSAQKNPTAFYLCASRDGAEYSNQPQHFGDGTRLSIL.

The chain joins TRBV27 to TRBJ2-7, with 10 bases matching TRBD1. Germline values: CDR1 MNHEY, CDR2 SMNVEV (reference sequence). The CDR3 has 16 amino acids. The junction had 10 bases not matched to a gene; V was cut back by 6 bases and J by 2 bases. The DNA of the CDR3 is TGTGCCAGCAGACTACGAACCGGGACAGGGGCCTACGAGCAGTACTTC. Translating gives CASRLRTGTGAYEQYF.

This chain links TRBV2 with TRBJ1-4; TRBD1 aligns across 7 bases. CDR3 length equals 15 residues. The ends lost 1 base at V and 3 bases at J; junction bases unmatched: 2. Germline values: CDR1 SNHLY, CDR2 FYNNEI. This chain's CDR3 is CASSEGQGPNEKLFF. CDR3 DNA: TGTGCCAGCAGTGAAGGACAGGGTCCTAATGAAAAACTGTTTTTT. Looking up the rest from reference TRBV2 and TRBJ1-4 gives the full variable domain: EPEVTQTPSHQVTQMGQEVILRCVPISNHLYFYWYRQILGQKVEFLVSFYNNEISEKSEIFDDQFSVERPDGSNFTLKIRSTKLEDSAMYFCASSEGQGPNEKLFFGSGTQLSVL.

The V gene is TRBV6-6, the J gene TRBJ1-6, with D possibly being TRBD1 (6 bases). The germline V gene has CDR1 MNHNY and CDR2 SVGAGI (reference sequence). This CDR3 is built from 13 residues. Trimming removed 7 bases from V and 10 bases from J, with 14 bases in between. The CDR3 loop reads CASIGGGYSPLHF. DNA for the CDR3: TGTGCCAGCATAGGAGGGGGGTACTCACCCCTCCACTTT.

This clone turned up a few times. The chain has TRBV10-2 and TRBJ2-5; TRBD1 agrees at 9 bases. This CDR3 is built from 17 residues. Germline V gene lookup returns CDR1 WSHSY and CDR2 SAAADI. V lost 5 bases and J lost 9; bases outside the gene matches: 19. CDR3 nucleotides: TGCGCCAGCAGTACATTCACCGACCGACAGGGGGGCGAGGCCCAGTACTTC. Translating gives CASSTFTDRQGGEAQYF.

The V call is TRBV15, the J call TRBJ1-1; D unclear. Per the germline V gene, CDR1 is LNHNV and CDR2 is YYDKDF (reference sequence). This CDR3 is built from 15 residues. V lost 0 bases and J lost 2, with 10 bases in between. The CDR3 DNA is TGTGCCACCAGCAGAGATCGGAAGGTCAACACTGAAGCTTTCTTT. It specifies CATSRDRKVNTEAFF. Looking up the rest from reference TRBV15 and TRBJ1-1 gives the full variable domain: DAMVIQNPRYQVTQFGKPVTLSCSQTLNHNVMYWYQQKSSQAPKLLFHYYDKDFNNEADTPDNFQSRRPNTSFCFLDIRSPGLGDTAMYLCATSRDRKVNTEAFFGQGTRLTVV.

The rearrangement links TRBV19 to TRBJ1-5; D is perhaps TRBD1 (6 bases). The CDR3 runs 15 residues. CDR1 and CDR2 (germline): LNHDA, SQIVND (reference sequence). The ends were cut back, 1 base at V and 1 base at J, with 8 bases in the middle. The CDR3 DNA is TGTGCCAGTAGTATAGGTACAGGGAGCAATCAGCCCCAGCATTTT. It is translated as CASSIGTGSNQPQHF.

The chain uses TRBV5-5 and TRBJ1-6, with TRBD1 as a possible D gene (5 bases). The CDR3 loop spans 15 amino acids. The V and J ends lost 5 bases and 4 bases respectively, with 13 bases between them. Germline V gene lookup returns CDR1 SGHKS and CDR2 YYEKEE (reference sequence). The CDR3 nucleotides are TGTGCCAGCAGATCCCGGGGGGATTATAATTCACCCCTCCACTTT. Translated, it gives CASRSRGDYNSPLHF.

In its sample, this clone ranks as medium-sized. This chain joins TRBV7-9 and TRBJ1-1; TRBD1 matches at 7 bases. Losses at the gene ends were 2 bases for V and 2 bases for J; bases not matched to a gene: 5. Germline loops: CDR1 SEHNR, CDR2 FQNEAQ (reference sequence). CDR3 length: 15 amino acids. The CDR3 bases are TGTGCCAGCAGCTTAACCAACAGGGGAAACACTGAAGCTTTCTTT. It is translated as CASSLTNRGNTEAFF.

V usage is TRBV4-2 and J usage is TRBJ1-3, with TRBD1 matching 8 bases. CDR3 size: 15 residues. CDR1 and CDR2 (germline): LGHNA, YNFKEQ. The J segment lost 2 bases and the V segment lost 0 bases, leaving 0 bases of the junction unmatched. This CDR3 reads CASSQEQGAGNTIYF. DNA for the CDR3: TGTGCCAGCAGCCAAGAACAGGGGGCTGGAAACACCATATATTTT.

This clone was counted a few times. V gene TRBV3-1 (or the pseudogene TRBV3-2) combines with J gene TRBJ1-1, with 8 bases lining up with TRBD1. V lost 6 bases to trimming and J lost 4 bases; unmatched junction nucleotides: 7. The CDR3 has 14 amino acids. CDR1 and CDR2 (germline): LGHDT, YNNKEL (reference sequence). The chain's CDR3 is CASSHIQGGTEAFF. The CDR3 nucleotides are TGTGCCAGCAGTCATATACAGGGGGGCACTGAAGCTTTCTTT.

The chain carries TRBV24-1 and TRBJ1-5; TRBD1 aligns across 8 bases. The germline V gene encodes CDR1 KGHDR and CDR2 SFDVKD. The CDR3 has 17 amino acids. With V trimmed by 3 bases and J by 2 bases, 8 bases remained unmatched. For the CDR3, the DNA is TGTGCCACCAGTGATGCTAAGGACAGGGACCGCAATCAGCCCCAGCATTTT. It is translated as CATSDAKDRDRNQPQHF.

The gene calls are TRBV28 and TRBJ1-2; 10 positions match TRBD1. V was clipped by 3 bases and J by 5 bases; unmatched bases: 3. This CDR3 region has 14 residues. Germline V gene data show CDR1 as MDHEN and CDR2 as SYDVKM. Here the CDR3 reads CASSLGTGAYGYTF. CDR3 in DNA: TGTGCCAGCAGTTTGGGGACAGGGGCGTATGGCTACACCTTC.

V usage is TRBV5-5 and J usage is TRBJ2-6; 7 bases agree with TRBD1. The V and J ends lost 2 bases and 0 bases, in that order; junction bases with no gene match: 2. There are 16 residues in the CDR3. Germline V gene lookup returns CDR1 SGHKS and CDR2 YYEKEE (reference sequence). The CDR3, as DNA: TGTGCCAGCAGCTTTTCAGGGGGCTCTGGGGCCAACGTCCTGACTTTC. This encodes CASSFSGGSGANVLTF.

The chain employs TRBV19 and TRBJ1-2; D is unclear. CDR1 and CDR2 (germline): LNHDA, SQIVND (reference sequence). The V end was cut by 6 bases, the J end by 6 bases, with 14 bases between. The CDR3 spans 13 residues. CDR3 in amino acids: CASSIRLGDGYTF. In DNA, the CDR3 is TGTGCCAGTAGCATTCGTTTAGGCGATGGCTACACCTTC. The full variable domain, rest sourced from reference TRBV19 and TRBJ1-2, is DGGITQSPKYLFRKEGQNVTLSCEQNLNHDAMYWYRQDPGQGLRLIYYSQIVNDFQKGDIAEGYSVSREKKESFPLTVTSAQKNPTAFYLCASSIRLGDGYTFGSGTRLTVV.

V and J are TRBV15 and TRBJ1-5; unclear D gene. CDR1 LNHNV and CDR2 YYDKDF come from the germline V gene (reference sequence). This CDR3 is 15 amino acids long. V lost 1 base to trimming and J lost 5 bases, with 12 bases between them. CDR3 nucleotides: TGTGCCACCAGCAGAGTATTGCAGTATGATCAGCCCCAGCATTTT. It is translated as CATSRVLQYDQPQHF.

This rearrangement joins TRBV29-1 to TRBJ1-4; tentative D call: TRBD1 (6 bases). V lost 4 bases, J lost 3 bases, and 9 bases lay in between. CDR1 and CDR2 from the germline V gene are SQVTM and ANQGSEA. This CDR3 has 13 residues. CDR3 in amino acids: CSVGRGANEKLFF. In nucleotides, the CDR3 is TGCAGCGTTGGGAGGGGGGCTAATGAAAAACTGTTTTTT.

V usage is TRBV7-2 and J usage is TRBJ1-5, with 7 bases identical to TRBD1. V shed 5 bases and J 0 bases; nucleotides not matched to a gene: 13. Germline V CDR1 and CDR2: SGHTA, FQGNSA. CDR3 size: 18 residues. The CDR3 loop is CASSARRQGEYSNQPQHF. CDR3 nucleotides: TGTGCCAGCAGCGCCCGGAGACAGGGCGAATATAGCAATCAGCCCCAGCATTTT.